This TCR beta chain was recorded in a study of shared clonotypes between healthy human individuals. The germline V and J ends were trimmed by 1 base and 1 base, with 7 bases remaining between them. This CDR3 has 14 residues. Germline CDR1 is MGHDK and CDR2 is SYGVNS. Data came from immunoSEQ multiplex PCR; TCRdb stores just in-frame clones and leaves some out. The sample includes some 2,500,000 clones, about 90% of them seen just once. The sample consisted of naive CD4+ T cells from PBMCs. As for subset: CD45RA+ positively selected. This clonotype was obtained from a man younger than 35 in good health. Some clones in this sample may be carry-over from other donors' samples. The rearrangement links TRBV25-1 to TRBJ1-1; D unclear. CDR3 sequence reads: CASSELSKNTEAFF. CDR3 sequence (DNA): TGTGCCAGCAGTGAATTGTCGAAGAACACTGAAGCTTTCTTT.